These 27 T cell receptor beta chains were sequenced from one sample in a study of CD8+ T cells in alopecia areata. The treatment was: oral pan-JAK inhibitor, 5-10 mg twice daily. Once RNA had been extracted, it was reverse transcribed into cDNA to act as the sequencing template. Assay used: immunoSEQ multiplex PCR; TCRdb lists only in-frame clones, some missing. Among under 300,000 clones listed, 50% to 75% were seen once. Material: CD4+ T cells sorted from blood, obtained at week 52, from a patient treated with tofacitinib. All receptors derive from a human donor with alopecia areata.

The chain has TRBV7-8 and TRBJ2-1, with 12 positions matching TRBD2. Germline V gives CDR1 SGHVS, CDR2 FQNEAQ. The CDR3 spans 15 residues. J was trimmed by 3 bases and V by 7 bases; bases with no gene match: 4. CDR3 residues: CASTKTSGSYNEQFF. Here the CDR3 DNA reads TGTGCCAGCACCAAGACTAGCGGGAGCTACAATGAGCAGTTCTTC.

The chain has TRBV14 and TRBJ2-6; 7 nucleotides match TRBD1. V shed 3 bases and J 3 bases; nucleotides not matched to a gene: 14. The CDR3 sequence is 19 residues long. Germline lookup yields CDR1 SGHDN and CDR2 FVKESK. The CDR3 coding sequence is TGTGCCAGCAGCCATCTATTACAGGGGCCTGCTCTTGGGGCCAACGTCCTGACTTTC. It is translated as CASSHLLQGPALGANVLTF.

The rearrangement links TRBV11-2 to TRBJ2-5; D is possibly TRBD2 (5 bases). Germline V gives CDR1 SGHAT, CDR2 FQNNGV. This CDR3 region has 13 residues. V lost 4 bases, J lost 5 bases, and 11 bases lay in between. The CDR3 sequence: CASSYETGETQYF. CDR3 coding DNA: TGTGCCAGCAGCTACGAGACGGGGGAGACCCAGTACTTC.

The CDR3 bases are TGTGCCAGCAGCTTAGTTCAGGGACAAGAGACCCAGTACTTC. Translating it yields CASSLVQGQETQYF. This rearrangement joins TRBV7-2 to TRBJ2-5; tentatively, D is TRBD1 (5 bases). V dropped 1 base and J dropped 2 bases, with 8 bases sitting between them. This CDR3 comprises 14 residues. Per the germline V gene, CDR1 is SGHTA and CDR2 is FQGNSA.

The chain couples TRBV9 to TRBJ1-1; D is possibly TRBD1 (6 bases). CDR3 size: 15 residues. The V end was cut by 0 bases, the J end by 3 bases, with 12 bases between. CDR1 SGDLS and CDR2 YYNGEE come from the germline V gene. DNA for the CDR3: TGTGCCAGCAGCGTAGCTCCAGGGGCGTACACTGAAGCTTTCTTT. Translating it yields CASSVAPGAYTEAFF.

This chain connects TRBV2 to TRBJ2-3; D remains unclear. The CDR3 loop spans 12 amino acids. Germline assignment: CDR1 SNHLY and CDR2 FYNNEI. Trimming shortened V by 6 bases and J by 0 bases, and 4 bases separated the two germline ends. CDR3 coding DNA: TGTGCCAGCAGCTTTAGCACAGATACGCAGTATTTT. It codes for CASSFSTDTQYF.

This clone was counted only a few times. One junction end does not reproduce the germline sequence, and a read error may be involved. J is TRBJ2-7 and V is TRBV5-1; 7 bases map to TRBD1. CDR3 length: 11 residues. Germline loops: CDR1 SGHRS, CDR2 YFSETQ. CDR3: CASSLDGTAIF. CDR3 DNA sequence: TGCGCCAGCAGCTTGGACGGGACAGCTATCTTC.

V gene TRBV5-1 combines with J gene TRBJ2-6; D unresolved. V lost 4 bases and J 4 bases, leaving 9 bases between the germline ends. CDR1 and CDR2 (germline): SGHRS, YFSETQ. The CDR3 is 14 amino acids. In DNA, the CDR3 is TGCGCCAGCAGCCCCATTAGGGGGGCCAACGTCCTGACTTTC. It yields the protein CASSPIRGANVLTF.

The chain recombines TRBV7-3 with TRBJ2-5, with D perhaps matching TRBD2 (5 bases). The CDR3 runs to 15 residues. Deletions cut 5 bases from V and 2 bases from J, with 15 bases between. The germline CDR1 and CDR2 sequences are SGHTA and FQGTGA. This chain's CDR3 is CASSTGSQVQETQYF. Written as DNA, the CDR3 is TGTGCCAGCAGCACTGGGAGCCAGGTTCAAGAGACCCAGTACTTC.

The J gene is TRBJ1-6, the V gene TRBV2, with 8 positions matching TRBD1. The V gene's germline CDR1 is SNHLY and CDR2 FYNNEI. Losses at the gene ends were 9 bases for V and 5 bases for J; bases not matched to a gene: 9. The CDR3 loop spans 15 amino acids. CDR3 sequence reads: CASRQGRSDNSPLHF. The CDR3 coding sequence is TGTGCCAGTAGACAGGGGCGTTCGGATAATTCACCCCTCCACTTT. The full variable domain, completed using reference TRBV2 and TRBJ1-6, is EPEVTQTPSHQVTQMGQEVILRCVPISNHLYFYWYRQILGQKVEFLVSFYNNEISEKSEIFDDQFSVERPDGSNFTLKIRSTKLEDSAMYFCASRQGRSDNSPLHFGNGTRLTVT.

The chain recombines TRBV9 with TRBJ2-5; D is perhaps TRBD1 (5 bases). CDR3 size: 15 residues. Germline V gives CDR1 SGDLS, CDR2 YYNGEE. Deletions cut 0 bases from V and 5 bases from J, with 14 bases between. CDR3: CASSVATVSSETQYF. Written as DNA, the CDR3 is TGTGCCAGCAGCGTAGCGACAGTCTCCTCGGAGACCCAGTACTTC.

The chain uses TRBV5-1 and TRBJ1-2; D is undetermined. V was clipped by 6 bases and J by 2 bases, with 11 bases between them. Germline V gives CDR1 SGHRS, CDR2 YFSETQ. The CDR3 totals 13 residues. The CDR3 DNA reads as TGCGCCAGCACCCAGTCTGGGAACTATGGCTACACCTTC. As protein: CASTQSGNYGYTF.

This chain links TRBV4-1 with TRBJ2-4; 8 nucleotides match TRBD1. With 0 bases clipped from V and 1 base from J, the junction kept 2 bases outside the gene matches. This CDR3 region has 16 residues. Germline V gene sequence: CDR1 MGHRA, CDR2 YSYEKL. CDR3 nucleotides: TGCGCCAGCAGCCAAGATTGGGACAGGGCCAAAAACATTCAGTACTTC. It encodes CASSQDWDRAKNIQYF.

The chain couples TRBV30 to TRBJ1-2; unclear D gene. The CDR3 contains 11 residues. V was trimmed by 5 bases and J by 6 bases, leaving 10 bases between them. Germline V gene sequence: CDR1 GTSNPN, CDR2 SVGIG (reference sequence). CDR3 residues: CAWGWSNGYTF. CDR3 sequence (DNA): TGTGCCTGGGGGTGGTCCAATGGCTACACCTTC.

Points on this clone: Other DNA sequences in the sample encode the same CDR3. The chain couples TRBV30 to TRBJ1-5; D is undetermined. The CDR3 covers 13 residues. Germline CDR1 reads GTSNPN; CDR2 reads SVGIG (reference sequence). V lost 0 bases to trimming and J lost 1 base, with 4 bases between them. The DNA of the CDR3 is TGTGCCTGGAGTGTCGGCAGCAATCAGCCCCAGCATTTT. Translation gives CAWSVGSNQPQHF.

The sample holds one count of this clone. This sequence joins TRBV4-2 and TRBJ1-1; D gene unclear. V was pared by 0 bases and J by 1 base, with 9 bases between. The CDR3 consists of 15 residues. CDR1 LGHNA and CDR2 YNFKEQ come from the germline V gene. The CDR3 DNA follows: TGTGCCAGCAGCCAAGAGCGTCCTGGGAACACTGAAGCTTTCTTT. It translates to CASSQERPGNTEAFF.

This clone was picked up a small number of times. The chain carries TRBV4-2 and TRBJ1-5; D may be TRBD1 (5 bases). This CDR3 has 15 residues. V was shortened by 6 bases and J by 0 bases, with 12 bases between the two germline ends. The germline V gene encodes CDR1 LGHNA and CDR2 YNFKEQ. The CDR3 bases are TGTGCCAGCAGTCATGCAGGGACTAGCAATCAGCCCCAGCATTTT. Protein: CASSHAGTSNQPQHF.

This clone has just a few counts. The gene calls are TRBV30 and TRBJ1-1; 7 bases are a match to TRBD1. Germline V lookup: CDR1 GTSNPN, CDR2 SVGIG (reference sequence). V was pared by 0 bases and J by 3 bases, with 1 base of the junction left unmatched. The CDR3 loop spans 13 amino acids. The CDR3 coding sequence is TGTGCCTGGAGTGTTGACAGGGACACTGAAGCTTTCTTT. Translation: CAWSVDRDTEAFF. Full variable domain (remainder filled in from reference TRBV30 and TRBJ1-1): SQTIHQWPATLVQPVGSPLSLECTVEGTSNPNLYWYRQAAGRGLQLLFYSVGIGQISSEVPQNLSASRPQDRQFILSSKKLLLSDSGFYLCAWSVDRDTEAFFGQGTRLTVV.

The rearrangement joins TRBV5-6 to TRBJ1-1; tentatively, D is TRBD1 (6 bases). Between the trimmed V and J ends, which lost 4 bases and 0 bases, there was a span of 16 bases. Germline V lookup: CDR1 SGHDT, CDR2 YYEEEE. The CDR3 loop spans 16 amino acids. CDR3 in amino acids: CASSQLQGTMNTEAFF. CDR3 DNA: TGTGCCAGCAGCCAACTACAGGGAACAATGAACACTGAAGCTTTCTTT.

The chain employs TRBV5-1 and TRBJ2-5; D possibly corresponds to TRBD1 (6 bases). Germline CDR1 is SGHRS and CDR2 is YFSETQ. V was cut by 4 bases and J by 4 bases, with 23 bases left in between. The CDR3 totals 17 residues. The CDR3 DNA is TGCGCCAGCAGCGCCTCCCCTTCAGGGGTCCGGGCAGAGACCCAGTACTTC. Its protein product is CASSASPSGVRAETQYF.

The J gene is TRBJ1-6, the V gene TRBV15, with D perhaps matching TRBD1 (5 bases). V was trimmed by 0 bases and J by 18 bases, leaving 18 bases between them. Germline lookup yields CDR1 LNHNV and CDR2 YYDKDF (reference sequence). The CDR3 has 14 residues. In DNA form, the CDR3 reads TGTGCCACCAGCAGAGACCAAATTAGGGGTACCAACCACTTT. It yields the protein CATSRDQIRGTNHF. The variable domain in full, with the rest retrieved from reference TRBV15 and TRBJ1-6, is DAMVIQNPRYQVTQFGKPVTLSCSQTLNHNVMYWYQQKSSQAPKLLFHYYDKDFNNEADTPDNFQSRRPNTSFCFLDIRSPGLGDTAMYLCATSRDQIRGTNHFGNGTRLTVT.

Only one count was recorded for this clone. The chain carries TRBV30 and TRBJ2-2, with D maybe TRBD1 (7 bases). The CDR3 consists of 14 residues. The germline V gene encodes CDR1 GTSNPN and CDR2 SVGIG (reference sequence). The germline V and J ends were trimmed by 3 bases and 5 bases, with 13 bases remaining between them. The CDR3 sequence is CAWSGRGRTGELFF. The CDR3 DNA reads TGTGCCTGGAGCGGCAGGGGGAGGACCGGGGAGCTGTTTTTT.

The chain is built from TRBV5-1 and TRBJ2-1; possibly TRBD1 for D (6 bases). This CDR3 has 12 amino acids. Germline V gene sequence: CDR1 SGHRS, CDR2 YFSETQ. V dropped 4 bases and J dropped 6 bases, with 8 bases sitting between them. The DNA of the CDR3 is TGCGCCAGCAGCATACAGGGCAATGAGCAGTTCTTC. Translated: CASSIQGNEQFF.

The V gene is TRBV7-2, the J gene TRBJ1-6; D unclear. Germline V CDR1 and CDR2: SGHTA, FQGNSA. The V end was cut by 3 bases, the J end by 6 bases, with 12 bases between. The CDR3 extends over 15 amino acids. The CDR3 region is CASSFNGRTNSPLHF. The CDR3 DNA is TGTGCCAGCAGCTTCAACGGACGAACTAATTCACCCCTCCACTTT.

J is TRBJ1-2 and V is TRBV30; no clear D. V lost 0 bases and J lost 8, with 10 bases in between. Germline lookup yields CDR1 GTSNPN and CDR2 SVGIG (reference sequence). The CDR3 has 12 amino acids. The CDR3 spells CAWSVSARGYTF. CDR3 nucleotides: TGTGCCTGGAGTGTGTCCGCGCGGGGCTACACCTTC.

The gene calls are TRBV2 and TRBJ1-2; no clear D gene. This CDR3 region has 13 residues. V lost 4 bases and J 7 bases, leaving 13 bases between the germline ends. The germline CDR1 and CDR2 sequences are SNHLY and FYNNEI. CDR3 residues: CASSVGIRSGYTF. The CDR3 DNA is TGTGCCAGCAGTGTTGGCATTCGGAGTGGCTACACCTTC.

The chain employs TRBV5-1 and TRBJ2-7; D gene uncertain. This CDR3 region has 14 residues. The V end was cut by 3 bases, the J end by 0 bases, with 10 bases between. Germline CDR1 and CDR2: SGHRS and YFSETQ. The CDR3 loop reads CASSSPDASYEQYF. CDR3 nucleotide sequence: TGCGCCAGCAGCTCTCCGGACGCCTCCTACGAGCAGTACTTC.